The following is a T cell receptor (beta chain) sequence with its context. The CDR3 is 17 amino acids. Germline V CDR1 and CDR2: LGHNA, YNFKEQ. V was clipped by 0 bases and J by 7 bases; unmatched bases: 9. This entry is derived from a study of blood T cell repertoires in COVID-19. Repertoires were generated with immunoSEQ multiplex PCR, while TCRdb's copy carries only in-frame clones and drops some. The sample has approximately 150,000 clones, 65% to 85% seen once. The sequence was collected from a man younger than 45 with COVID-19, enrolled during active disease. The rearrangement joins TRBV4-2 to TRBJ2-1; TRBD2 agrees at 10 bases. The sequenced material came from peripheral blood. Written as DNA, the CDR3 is TGTGCCAGCAGCCAAGATCCCAGCGGGAGGGGTTGGAATGAGCAGTTCTTC. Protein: CASSQDPSGRGWNEQFF.